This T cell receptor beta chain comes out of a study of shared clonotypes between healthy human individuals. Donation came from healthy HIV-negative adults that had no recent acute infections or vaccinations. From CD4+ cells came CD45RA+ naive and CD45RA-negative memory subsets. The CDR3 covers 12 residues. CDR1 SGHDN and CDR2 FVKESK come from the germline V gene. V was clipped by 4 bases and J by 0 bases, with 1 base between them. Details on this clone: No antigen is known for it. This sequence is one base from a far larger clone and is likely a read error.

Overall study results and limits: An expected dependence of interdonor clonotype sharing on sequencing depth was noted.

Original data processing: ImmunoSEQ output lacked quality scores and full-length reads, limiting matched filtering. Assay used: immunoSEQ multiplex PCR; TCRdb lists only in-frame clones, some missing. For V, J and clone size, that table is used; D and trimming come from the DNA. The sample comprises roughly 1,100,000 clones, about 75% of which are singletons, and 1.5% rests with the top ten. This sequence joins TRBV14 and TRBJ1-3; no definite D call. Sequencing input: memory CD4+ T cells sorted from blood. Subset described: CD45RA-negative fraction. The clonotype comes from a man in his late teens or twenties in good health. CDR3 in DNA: TGTGCCAGCAGCCTCTCTGGAAACACCATATATTTT. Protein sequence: CASSLSGNTIYF.